This TCR beta chain was sequenced for a study of blood T cell repertoires in COVID-19. For the study at large: Acute-phase and convalescent COVID-19 samples originated in the United States, Italy and Spain.

Original processing notes: From reference gene primer amplification, estimates of nucleated cell counts were derived. Assay used: immunoSEQ multiplex PCR; TCRdb lists only in-frame clones, some missing. V, J and clone size derive from that table, while D and trimming were established from the DNA sequence. The sample records about 500,000 clones, about 88% being singletons. The CDR3 contains 12 residues. V lost 4 bases and J lost 3, with 7 bases in between. Per germline, CDR1 LGHDT and CDR2 YNNKEL (reference sequence). The sequence was collected from a man aged 18 to 29 with COVID-19, enrolled during active disease. V is TRBV3-1 (or the pseudogene TRBV3-2) and J is TRBJ2-7; D may be TRBD2 (5 bases). Sequenced input: peripheral blood. This CDR3 reads CASSPGYYEQYF. Here the CDR3 DNA reads TGTGCCAGCAGCCCGGGGTACTACGAGCAGTACTTC.